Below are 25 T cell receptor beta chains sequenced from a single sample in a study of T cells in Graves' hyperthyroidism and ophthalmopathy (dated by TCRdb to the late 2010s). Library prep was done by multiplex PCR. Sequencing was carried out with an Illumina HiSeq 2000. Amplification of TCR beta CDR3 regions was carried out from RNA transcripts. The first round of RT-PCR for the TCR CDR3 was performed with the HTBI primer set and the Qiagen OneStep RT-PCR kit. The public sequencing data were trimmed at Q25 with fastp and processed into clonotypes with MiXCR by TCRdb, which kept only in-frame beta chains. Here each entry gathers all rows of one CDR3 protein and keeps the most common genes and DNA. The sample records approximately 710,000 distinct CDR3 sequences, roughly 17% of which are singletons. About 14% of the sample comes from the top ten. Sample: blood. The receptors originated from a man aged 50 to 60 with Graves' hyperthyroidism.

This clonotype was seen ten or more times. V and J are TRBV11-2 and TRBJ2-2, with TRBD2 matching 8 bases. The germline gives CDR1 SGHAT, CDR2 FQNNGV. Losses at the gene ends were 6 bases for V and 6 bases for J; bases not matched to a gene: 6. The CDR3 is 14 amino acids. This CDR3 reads CASRGTRRPGELFF. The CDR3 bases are TGTGCCAGCAGGGGGACTAGACGTCCCGGGGAGCTGTTTTTT.

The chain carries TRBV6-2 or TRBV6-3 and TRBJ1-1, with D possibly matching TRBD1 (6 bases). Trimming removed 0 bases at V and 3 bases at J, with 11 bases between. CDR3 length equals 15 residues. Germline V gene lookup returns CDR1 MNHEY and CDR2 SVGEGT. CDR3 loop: CASSYSGGGYTEAFF. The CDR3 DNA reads TGTGCCAGCAGTTACTCAGGGGGGGGGTACACTGAAGCTTTCTTT.

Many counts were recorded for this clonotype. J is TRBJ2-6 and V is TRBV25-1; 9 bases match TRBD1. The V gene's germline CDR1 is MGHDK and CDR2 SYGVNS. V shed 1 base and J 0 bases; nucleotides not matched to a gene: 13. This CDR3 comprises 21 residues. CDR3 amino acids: CASSESTVRQGVNSGANVLTF. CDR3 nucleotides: TGTGCCAGCAGTGAATCTACGGTCAGACAGGGGGTAAACTCTGGGGCCAACGTCCTGACTTTC.

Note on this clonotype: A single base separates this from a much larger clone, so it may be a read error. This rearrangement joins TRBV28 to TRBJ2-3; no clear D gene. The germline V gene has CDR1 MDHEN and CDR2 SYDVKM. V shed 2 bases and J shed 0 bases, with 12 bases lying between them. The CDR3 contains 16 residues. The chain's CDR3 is CASSLTSVISTDTQYF. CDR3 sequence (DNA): TGTGCCAGCAGTTTAACGTCAGTTATTAGCACAGATACGCAGTATTTT.

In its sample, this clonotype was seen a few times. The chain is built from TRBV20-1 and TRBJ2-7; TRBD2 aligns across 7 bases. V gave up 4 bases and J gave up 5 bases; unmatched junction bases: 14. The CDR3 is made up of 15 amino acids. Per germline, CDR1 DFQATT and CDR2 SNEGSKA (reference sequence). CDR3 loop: CSANPRAGVHHEQYF. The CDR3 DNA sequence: TGCAGTGCTAACCCTCGGGCGGGAGTTCATCACGAGCAGTACTTC.

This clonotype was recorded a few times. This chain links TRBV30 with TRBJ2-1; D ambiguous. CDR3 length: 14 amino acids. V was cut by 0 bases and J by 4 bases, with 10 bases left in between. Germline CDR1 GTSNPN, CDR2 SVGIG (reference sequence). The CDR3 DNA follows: TGTGCCTGGAGTGTTGAGCCGACTTACAATGAGCAGTTCTTC. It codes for CAWSVEPTYNEQFF.

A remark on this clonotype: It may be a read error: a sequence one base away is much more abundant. The CDR3 is CASSEGFGTTYEQYF. CDR3 nucleotide sequence: TGTGCCAGCAGTGAAGGGTTCGGAACCACCTACGAGCAGTACTTC. V is TRBV2 and J is TRBJ2-7; D unresolved. Trimming took off 1 base at V and 2 bases at J, with 12 bases between the two ends. The CDR3 extends over 15 amino acids. Per the germline V gene, CDR1 is SNHLY and CDR2 is FYNNEI.

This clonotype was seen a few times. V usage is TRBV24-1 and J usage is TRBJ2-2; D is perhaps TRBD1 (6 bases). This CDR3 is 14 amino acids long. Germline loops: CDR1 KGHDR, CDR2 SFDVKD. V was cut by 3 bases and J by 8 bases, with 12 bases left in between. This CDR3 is CATSDLRTEGELFF. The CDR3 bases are TGTGCCACCAGTGATCTCCGGACAGAGGGGGAGCTGTTTTTT.

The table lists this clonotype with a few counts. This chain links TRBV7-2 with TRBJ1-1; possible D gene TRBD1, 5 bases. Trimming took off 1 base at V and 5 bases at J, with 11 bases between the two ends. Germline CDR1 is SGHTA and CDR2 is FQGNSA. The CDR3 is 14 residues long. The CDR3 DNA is TGTGCCAGCAGCTTAGTAGTAGGGGTTACTGAAGCTTTCTTT. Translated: CASSLVVGVTEAFF.

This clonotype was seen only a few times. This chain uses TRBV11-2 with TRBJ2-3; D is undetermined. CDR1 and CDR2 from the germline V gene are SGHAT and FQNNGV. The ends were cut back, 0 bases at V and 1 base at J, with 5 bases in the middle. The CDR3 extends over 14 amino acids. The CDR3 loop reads CASSLEVGTDTQYF. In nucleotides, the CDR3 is TGTGCCAGCAGCTTAGAAGTTGGCACAGATACGCAGTATTTT.

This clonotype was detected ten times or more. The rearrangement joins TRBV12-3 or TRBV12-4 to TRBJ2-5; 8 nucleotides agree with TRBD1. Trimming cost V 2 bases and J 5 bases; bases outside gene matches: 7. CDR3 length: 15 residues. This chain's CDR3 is CASSLSGGEGETQYF. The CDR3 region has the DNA TGTGCCAGCAGTTTATCAGGGGGCGAGGGGGAGACCCAGTACTTC.

The CDR3 loop is CASSLGAPRFQETQYF. The CDR3 bases are TGTGCCAGCAGTTTAGGGGCTCCCCGATTCCAAGAGACCCAGTACTTC. This chain connects TRBV12-3 or TRBV12-4 to TRBJ2-5; D unclear. V lost 1 base and J lost 1, with 13 bases in between. This CDR3 spans 16 amino acids.

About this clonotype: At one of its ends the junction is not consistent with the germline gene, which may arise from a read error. CDR3 nucleotides: TGTGTCAGCAGCCGCCTAGTTTCCGGGCAAGAGACCCAGTACTTC. The encoded protein is CVSSRLVSGQETQYF. The chain combines TRBV7-6 with TRBJ2-5; D remains ambiguous. Germline CDR1 and CDR2: SGHVS and FNYEAQ. The CDR3 consists of 15 residues.

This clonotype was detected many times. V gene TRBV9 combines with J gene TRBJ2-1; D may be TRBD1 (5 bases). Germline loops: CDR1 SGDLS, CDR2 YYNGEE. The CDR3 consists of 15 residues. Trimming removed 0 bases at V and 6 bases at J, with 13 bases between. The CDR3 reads CASSVGSLRGNEQFF. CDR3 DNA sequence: TGTGCCAGCAGCGTAGGGTCTTTAAGGGGCAATGAGCAGTTCTTC.

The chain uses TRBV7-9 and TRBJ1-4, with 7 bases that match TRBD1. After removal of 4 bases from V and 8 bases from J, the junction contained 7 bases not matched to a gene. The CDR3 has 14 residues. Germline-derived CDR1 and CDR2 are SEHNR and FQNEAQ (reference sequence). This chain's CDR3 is CASSSATGWEKLFF. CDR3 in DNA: TGTGCCAGCAGCTCTGCGACAGGGTGGGAAAAACTGTTTTTT.

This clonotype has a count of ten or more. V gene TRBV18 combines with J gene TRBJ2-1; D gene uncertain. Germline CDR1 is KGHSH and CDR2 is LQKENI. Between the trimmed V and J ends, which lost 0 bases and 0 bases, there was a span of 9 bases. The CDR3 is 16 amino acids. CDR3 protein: CASSPPVASSYNEQFF. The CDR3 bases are TGTGCCAGCTCACCACCGGTGGCTAGCTCCTACAATGAGCAGTTCTTC. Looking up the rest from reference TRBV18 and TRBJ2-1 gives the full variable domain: NAGVMQNPRHLVRRRGQEARLRCSPMKGHSHVYWYRQLPEEGLKFMVYLQKENIIDESGMPKERFSAEFPKEGPSILRIQQVVRGDSAAYFCASSPPVASSYNEQFFGPGTRLTVL.

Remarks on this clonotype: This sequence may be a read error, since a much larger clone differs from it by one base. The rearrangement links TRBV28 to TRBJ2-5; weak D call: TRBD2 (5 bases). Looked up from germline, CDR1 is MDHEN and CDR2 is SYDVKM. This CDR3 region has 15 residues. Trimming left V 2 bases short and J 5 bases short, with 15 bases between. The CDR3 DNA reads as TGTGCCAGCAGTTTAGCAGAGGGTCGGAGGGAGACCCAGTACTTC. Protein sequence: CASSLAEGRRETQYF.

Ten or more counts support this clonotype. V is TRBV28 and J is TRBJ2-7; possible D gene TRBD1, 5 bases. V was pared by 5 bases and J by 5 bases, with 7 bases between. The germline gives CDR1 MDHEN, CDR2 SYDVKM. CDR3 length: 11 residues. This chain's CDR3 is CASSAGNEQYF. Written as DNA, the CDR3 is TGTGCCAGCAGTGCAGGGAACGAGCAGTACTTC.

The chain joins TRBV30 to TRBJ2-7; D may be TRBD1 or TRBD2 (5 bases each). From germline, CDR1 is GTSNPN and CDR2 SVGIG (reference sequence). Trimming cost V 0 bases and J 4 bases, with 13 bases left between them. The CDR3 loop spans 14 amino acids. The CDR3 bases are TGTGCCTGGAGTGTACAGCTTGGGGGTTACGAGCAGTACTTC. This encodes CAWSVQLGGYEQYF.

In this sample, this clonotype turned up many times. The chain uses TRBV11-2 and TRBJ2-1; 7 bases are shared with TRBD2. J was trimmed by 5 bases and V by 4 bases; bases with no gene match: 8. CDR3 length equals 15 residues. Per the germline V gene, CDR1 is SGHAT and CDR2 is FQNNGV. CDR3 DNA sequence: TGTGCCAGCAGCTCCGGATGGGGGAGGGACAATGAGCAGTTCTTC. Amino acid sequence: CASSSGWGRDNEQFF.

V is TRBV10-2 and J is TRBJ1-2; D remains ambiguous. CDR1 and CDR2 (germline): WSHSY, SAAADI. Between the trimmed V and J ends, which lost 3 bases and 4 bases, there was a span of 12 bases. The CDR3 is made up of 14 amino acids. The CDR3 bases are TGCGCCAGCAGTGATACCGTCTCAAGCTATGGCTACACCTTC. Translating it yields CASSDTVSSYGYTF.

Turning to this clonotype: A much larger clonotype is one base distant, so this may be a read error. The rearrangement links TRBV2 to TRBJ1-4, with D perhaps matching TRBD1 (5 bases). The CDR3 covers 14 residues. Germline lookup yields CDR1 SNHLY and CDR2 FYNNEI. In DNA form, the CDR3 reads TGTGCCAGCAGTGATAGGCCTCGAGGGGAAATACTGTTTTTT. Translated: CASSDRPRGEILFF.

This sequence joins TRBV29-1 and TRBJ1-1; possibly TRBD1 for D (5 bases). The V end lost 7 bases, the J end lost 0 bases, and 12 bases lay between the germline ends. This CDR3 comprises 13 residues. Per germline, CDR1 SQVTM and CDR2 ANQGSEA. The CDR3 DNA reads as TGCAGCGCCGACAGAAACCTGAACACTGAAGCTTTCTTT. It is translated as CSADRNLNTEAFF.

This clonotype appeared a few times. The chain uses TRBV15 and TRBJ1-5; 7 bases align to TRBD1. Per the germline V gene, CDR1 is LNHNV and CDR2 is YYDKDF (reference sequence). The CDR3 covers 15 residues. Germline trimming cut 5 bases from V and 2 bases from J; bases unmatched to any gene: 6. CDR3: CATSGKGTGNQPQHF. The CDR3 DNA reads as TGTGCCACCAGCGGGAAAGGGACAGGCAATCAGCCCCAGCATTTT.

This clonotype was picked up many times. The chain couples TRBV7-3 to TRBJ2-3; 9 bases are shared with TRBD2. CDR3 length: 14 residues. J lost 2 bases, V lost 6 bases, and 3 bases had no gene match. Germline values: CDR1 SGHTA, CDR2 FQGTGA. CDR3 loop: CASRRTSDTDTQYF. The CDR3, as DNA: TGTGCCAGCAGGCGGACTAGCGACACAGATACGCAGTATTTT.